The 5 T cell receptor beta chains in this list originate from one sample, sequenced in a study of T cell responses to AZD1222 COVID-19 vaccine. Here immunoSEQ multiplex PCR was the method, and the copy in TCRdb shows in-frame clones only, minus some. The sample yields 160,000 or so clones, 80% to 90% seen once. The starting material was peripheral blood, obtained 28 days after the second dose of the MenACWY control vaccine. The receptors here all came from an adult who received the MenACWY meningococcal vaccine as a control.

The chain is built from TRBV27 and TRBJ1-6; tentative D call: TRBD1 (6 bases). Germline lookup yields CDR1 MNHEY and CDR2 SMNVEV (reference sequence). V was clipped by 8 bases and J by 7 bases, with 18 bases between them. CDR3 size: 15 residues. CDR3 bases: TGTGCCAGCGGGACTAACAGGGTGGGAAATTCACCCCTCCACTTT. It codes for CASGTNRVGNSPLHF.

The gene calls are TRBV9 and TRBJ1-1, with 10 bases matching TRBD1. Losses at the gene ends were 4 bases for V and 5 bases for J; bases not matched to a gene: 8. The V gene's germline CDR1 is SGDLS and CDR2 YYNGEE. The CDR3 loop spans 15 amino acids. The CDR3 is CASSSPGQGKTEAFF. The CDR3 DNA is TGTGCCAGCAGCTCACCGGGACAGGGGAAAACTGAAGCTTTCTTT. Full variable domain (missing parts from reference TRBV9 and TRBJ1-1): DSGVTQTPKHLITATGQRVTLRCSPRSGDLSVYWYQQSLDQGLQFLIQYYNGEERAKGNILERFSAQQFPDLHSELNLSSLELGDSALYFCASSSPGQGKTEAFFGQGTRLTVV.

This chain connects TRBV10-1 to TRBJ1-5; D remains unclear. Germline loops: CDR1 WNHNN, CDR2 SYGVQD (reference sequence). The V end was cut by 4 bases, the J end by 6 bases, with 10 bases between. The CDR3 length is 13 residues. The chain's CDR3 is CASSVSGGQPQHF. CDR3 sequence (DNA): TGCGCCAGCAGTGTAAGTGGCGGTCAGCCCCAGCATTTT.

This chain connects TRBV23-1 to TRBJ1-5, with D maybe TRBD1 (5 bases). TRBV23-1 falls under the ORF class, with uncertain function. The V end lost 0 bases, the J end lost 0 bases, and 21 bases lay between the germline ends. There are 20 residues in the CDR3. The CDR3 here is CASSQSTGQTGLNSNQPQHF. The CDR3 DNA reads as TGCGCCAGCAGTCAATCCACGGGGCAGACGGGCCTAAATAGCAATCAGCCCCAGCATTTT.

This chain links TRBV19 with TRBJ1-1; D is unresolved. This CDR3 spans 13 amino acids. The ends were cut back, 5 bases at V and 1 base at J, with 8 bases in the middle. The germline V gene encodes CDR1 LNHDA and CDR2 SQIVND (reference sequence). The CDR3: CASSQIPNTEAFF. The DNA of the CDR3 is TGTGCCAGTAGTCAGATACCGAACACTGAAGCTTTCTTT.